Below are 3 T cell receptor beta chains sequenced from a single sample in a study of post-analysis software for immune sequencing data. TCR beta cDNA libraries included unique molecular identifiers. TCRdb recomputed calls from the PCR reads with MiXCR, one row per CDR3 protein. The profile covers approximately 460,000 distinct CDR3 sequences, with around 40% appearing a single time and over 10% taken by the ten largest. Study-level findings and limits: Compared with controls, patients had more of about 5 TRBV segments, including TRBV5-6, TRBV5-1 and TRBV20-1.

These TCRs' antigens remain unknown. Sequencing input: blood. The receptors were gathered from a girl aged 5-17 years with multiple sclerosis.

This chain uses TRBV5-1 with TRBJ1-1; 10 bases map to TRBD1. Trimming removed 4 bases from V and 3 bases from J; junction bases left unmatched: 3. Germline V CDR1 and CDR2: SGHRS, YFSETQ. This CDR3 spans 14 amino acids. The CDR3 sequence: CASSQGQGYTEAFF. CDR3 sequence (DNA): TGCGCCAGCAGCCAGGGACAGGGGTACACTGAAGCTTTCTTT.

The chain combines TRBV4-1 with TRBJ2-1; 11 bases line up with TRBD2. V lost 0 bases to trimming and J lost 0 bases; unmatched junction nucleotides: 10. The germline CDR1 and CDR2 sequences are MGHRA and YSYEKL. The CDR3 runs 20 residues. CDR3 loop: CASSQDGTSGSLDSYNEQFF. In nucleotides, the CDR3 is TGCGCCAGCAGCCAAGATGGAACTAGCGGGAGCCTGGACTCCTACAATGAGCAGTTCTTC.

The chain carries TRBV28 and TRBJ2-1, with 7 bases that match TRBD1. From germline, CDR1 is MDHEN and CDR2 SYDVKM. The CDR3 covers 15 residues. Trimming cost V 5 bases and J 7 bases; bases outside gene matches: 11. The CDR3 region is CASSPWTGGPNEQFF. The CDR3 nucleotides are TGTGCCAGCAGTCCTTGGACAGGCGGCCCGAATGAGCAGTTCTTC.